Presented here are 9 T cell receptor beta chains from one specimen sequenced in a study of blood T cell repertoires in COVID-19. The protocol was immunoSEQ multiplex PCR, while the TCRdb copy is restricted to in-frame clones and leaves out a portion. The table has some 150,000 clones, under 95% seen once. Source material: peripheral blood. Source of these receptors: a man aged 50-60 years with acute or convalescent COVID-19.

V gene TRBV10-3 combines with J gene TRBJ1-6; TRBD1 agrees at 7 bases. Germline V gene data show CDR1 as ENHRY and CDR2 as SYGVKD. This CDR3 is built from 13 residues. Trimming took 3 bases from V and 7 from J; bases not matched to a gene: 0. CDR3 nucleotide sequence: TGTGCCATCAGTGACAGGGGGAATTCACCCCTCCACTTT. It is translated as CAISDRGNSPLHF.

This clone was observed a few times. The identical CDR3 is also encoded by other nucleotide sequences in the sample. The chain employs TRBV5-1 and TRBJ2-3, with D uncertain. The CDR3 spans 13 residues. Germline CDR1 and CDR2: SGHRS and YFSETQ. V lost 3 bases and J 0 bases, leaving 5 bases between the germline ends. In nucleotides, the CDR3 is TGCGCCAGCAGCTCCACTAGCACAGATACGCAGTATTTT. Translated: CASSSTSTDTQYF. The variable domain in full, with the rest retrieved from reference TRBV5-1 and TRBJ2-3, is KAGVTQTPRYLIKTRGQQVTLSCSPISGHRSVSWYQQTPGQGLQFLFEYFSETQRNKGNFPGRFSGRQFSNSRSEMNVSTLELGDSALYLCASSSTSTDTQYFGPGTRLTVL.

The V gene is TRBV4-3, the J gene TRBJ2-2; perhaps TRBD2 as D (6 bases). CDR3 size: 15 residues. Trimming removed 0 bases from V and 7 bases from J, with 12 bases in between. The germline V gene encodes CDR1 LGHNA and CDR2 YSLEER. The CDR3 reads CASSQEAGSVGELFF. The CDR3 coding sequence is TGCGCCAGCAGCCAAGAGGCGGGAAGTGTCGGGGAGCTGTTTTTT.

The count of this clone is one. The chain is built from TRBV6-5 and TRBJ1-6; 7 bases agree with TRBD1. There are 15 residues in the CDR3. The V gene's germline CDR1 is MNHEY and CDR2 SVGAGI. V lost 6 bases, J lost 6 bases, and 8 bases stayed unmatched. The CDR3 spells CASSRSGTANSPLHF. The CDR3 region has the DNA TGTGCCAGCAGCAGATCCGGGACAGCTAATTCACCCCTCCACTTT.

The rearrangement uses TRBV10-3 and TRBJ1-6; 7 bases are shared with TRBD1. The trim removed 6 bases at V and 9 bases at J, leaving 8 bases unmatched. The CDR3 runs to 14 residues. Per the germline V gene, CDR1 is ENHRY and CDR2 is SYGVKD. The CDR3 DNA is TGTGCCATCAGGGGTACAGGGGAGAGTTCACCCCTCCACTTT. Residues: CAIRGTGESSPLHF.

The J gene is TRBJ2-1, the V gene TRBV4-3; D is undetermined. V lost 1 base, J lost 0 bases, and 13 bases lay in between. This CDR3 has 17 residues. CDR1 LGHNA and CDR2 YSLEER come from the germline V gene. The CDR3 reads CASSQVYSTHSYNEQFF. In DNA, the CDR3 is TGCGCCAGCAGCCAAGTATACTCAACCCACTCCTACAATGAGCAGTTCTTC.

The CDR3 DNA reads as TGTGCCAGCAGAATGTTAGCGGGGGCGAACACCGGGGAGCTGTTTTTT. Protein sequence: CASRMLAGANTGELFF. The V gene is TRBV7-6, the J gene TRBJ2-2; 9 positions agree with TRBD2. Germline loops: CDR1 SGHVS, CDR2 FNYEAQ. V was pared by 6 bases and J by 0 bases, with 5 bases of the junction left unmatched. The CDR3 has 16 amino acids.

V usage is TRBV2 and J usage is TRBJ1-4; D is perhaps TRBD1 (5 bases). This CDR3 has 13 residues. Trimming stripped 7 bases from V and 7 bases from J, with 13 bases between. Germline lookup yields CDR1 SNHLY and CDR2 FYNNEI. The CDR3 region is CASIGGKGEKLFF. The DNA of the CDR3 is TGTGCCAGCATTGGGGGGAAGGGTGAAAAACTGTTTTTT.

In its sample, this clone was seen a few times. This sequence joins TRBV6-1 and TRBJ1-5; D gene unclear. The CDR3 contains 18 residues. Germline V CDR1 and CDR2: MNHNS, SASEGT. Trimming pared 1 base from V and 0 bases from J, leaving 16 bases between. CDR3 nucleotide sequence: TGTGCCAGCAGTGAAGATGTCAGGCAGCATTATAGCAATCAGCCCCAGCATTTT. As protein: CASSEDVRQHYSNQPQHF.